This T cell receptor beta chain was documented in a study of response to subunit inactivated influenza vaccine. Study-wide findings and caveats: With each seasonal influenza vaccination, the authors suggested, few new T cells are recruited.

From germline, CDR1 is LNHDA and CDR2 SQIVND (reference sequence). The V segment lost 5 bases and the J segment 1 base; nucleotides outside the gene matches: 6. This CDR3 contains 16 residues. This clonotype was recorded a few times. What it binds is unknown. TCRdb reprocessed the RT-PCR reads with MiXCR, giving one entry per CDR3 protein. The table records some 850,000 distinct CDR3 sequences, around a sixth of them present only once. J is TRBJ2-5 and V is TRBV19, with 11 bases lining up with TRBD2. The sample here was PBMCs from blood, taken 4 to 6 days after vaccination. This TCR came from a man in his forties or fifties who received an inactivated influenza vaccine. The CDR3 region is CASSSGTSGLQETQYF. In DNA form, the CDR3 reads TGTGCCAGTAGTTCCGGGACTAGCGGACTCCAAGAGACCCAGTACTTC.